These 23 T cell receptor beta chains share one sample of origin, sequenced in a study of TIL therapy for anti-PD-1-resistant metastatic lung cancer. The libraries were made with immunoSEQ v3. Clones were read by immunoSEQ multiplex PCR, and TCRdb kept only the in-frame ones, dropping some. The table records about 12,000 clones, 58% of them present only once. The time point is: pre-treatment sample, taken before nivolumab and TIL therapy. Tumor tissue came from excised metastases, mostly pleural nodules or supraclavicular lymph nodes. The specimen comprised tumor tissue, sampled at baseline. These receptors came from a person between 25 and 79 years old with non-small cell lung cancer.

This chain uses TRBV10-2 with TRBJ1-2, with 7 bases matching TRBD1. Germline loops: CDR1 WSHSY, CDR2 SAAADI. The CDR3 is 13 amino acids. J lost 6 bases, V lost 5 bases, and 6 bases had no gene match. The CDR3: CASSQQGYNGYTF. CDR3 DNA: TGCGCCAGCAGTCAACAGGGGTACAATGGCTACACCTTC.

This rearrangement joins TRBV11-2 to TRBJ2-3; the match to TRBD2 covers 11 bases. The V gene end was trimmed by 7 bases and the J gene end by 7 bases; junction bases not matched to a gene: 7. The CDR3 covers 14 residues. Per germline, CDR1 SGHAT and CDR2 FQNNGV. The CDR3 spells CASTRLAGTNTQYF. CDR3 nucleotides: TGTGCCAGCACCAGACTAGCGGGGACTAATACGCAGTATTTT.

The V and J genes are TRBV18 and TRBJ2-5; D gene unclear. CDR1 and CDR2 from the germline V gene are KGHSH and LQKENI. This CDR3 is 13 amino acids long. V was pared by 3 bases and J by 5 bases, with 10 bases between. The CDR3 here is CASSPGIMETQYF. The CDR3 DNA follows: TGTGCCAGCTCACCGGGGATAATGGAGACCCAGTACTTC.

The chain links TRBV6-5 to TRBJ1-1; perhaps TRBD1 as D (5 bases). CDR3 size: 14 residues. Germline V CDR1 and CDR2: MNHEY, SVGAGI. Trimming took 9 bases from V and 7 from J, leaving 21 bases between them. CDR3 in DNA: TGTGCCAGTAAAGGGTACGGGACGGATTTTGAAGCTTTCTTT. Its protein product is CASKGYGTDFEAFF.

This clone was seen just once. V usage is TRBV30 and J usage is TRBJ1-2, with 7 bases fitting TRBD1. The V gene end was trimmed by 8 bases and the J gene end by 7 bases; junction bases not matched to a gene: 10. In germline, CDR1 is GTSNPN, CDR2 SVGIG (reference sequence). This CDR3 region has 12 residues. DNA of the CDR3: TGTGCCGGCCAACAGGGGTGGGGTGGCTACACCTTC. This sequence encodes CAGQQGWGGYTF.

The chain has TRBV18 and TRBJ1-5, with D hard to call. Germline assignment: CDR1 KGHSH and CDR2 LQKENI. The CDR3 sequence is 12 residues long. Trimming pared 3 bases from V and 7 bases from J, leaving 7 bases between. The CDR3 spells CASSPPGQPQHF. The CDR3 nucleotides read TGTGCCAGCTCACCTCCGGGGCAGCCCCAGCATTTT.

The chain links TRBV24-1 to TRBJ2-5; D is unresolved. The germline V gene encodes CDR1 KGHDR and CDR2 SFDVKD. CDR3 length equals 16 residues. Deletions cut 4 bases from V and 4 bases from J, with 18 bases between. The CDR3 loop reads CATSDPQEGWGETQYF. The CDR3 nucleotides are TGTGCCACCAGTGACCCCCAGGAAGGGTGGGGAGAGACCCAGTACTTC.

The gene calls are TRBV7-2 and TRBJ1-5; D gene uncertain. The CDR3 is 13 amino acids. Germline CDR1 and CDR2: SGHTA and FQGNSA. Trimming took 0 bases from V and 6 from J, leaving 6 bases between them. The CDR3 protein is CASSLAGLQPQHF. The CDR3 region has the DNA TGTGCCAGCAGCTTAGCAGGGCTTCAGCCCCAGCATTTT. Full variable domain (outside the CDR3, taken from reference TRBV7-2 and TRBJ1-5): GAGVSQSPSNKVTEKGKDVELRCDPISGHTALYWYRQSLGQGLEFLIYFQGNSAPDKSGLPSDRFSAERTGGSVSTLTIQRTQQEDSAVYLCASSLAGLQPQHFGDGTRLSIL.

The rearrangement uses TRBV6-5 and TRBJ2-1; D is uncertain. The CDR3 consists of 13 residues. Trimming took off 0 bases at V and 5 bases at J, with 5 bases between the two ends. CDR1 MNHEY and CDR2 SVGAGI come from the germline V gene. CDR3 sequence (DNA): TGTGCCAGCAGTTACTCTGTAAACAATGAGCAGTTCTTC. This sequence encodes CASSYSVNNEQFF.

The gene calls are TRBV5-6 and TRBJ2-1; 10 positions agree with TRBD2. This CDR3 region has 16 residues. V trimming: 0 bases; J trimming: 6 bases; junction bases outside the gene matches: 6. Germline lookup yields CDR1 SGHDT and CDR2 YYEEEE. CDR3 DNA: TGTGCCAGCAGCTTGGCCTCAGGACTAGCGGTCAATGAGCAGTTCTTC. It is translated as CASSLASGLAVNEQFF.

The chain employs TRBV5-1 and TRBJ1-2; D ambiguous. This CDR3 comprises 16 residues. Trimming removed 0 bases from V and 8 bases from J, with 20 bases in between. The germline gives CDR1 SGHRS, CDR2 YFSETQ. The CDR3 sequence is CASSLGPGPKLGGYTF. CDR3 coding DNA: TGCGCCAGCAGCTTGGGGCCTGGTCCTAAGCTGGGCGGCTACACCTTC. The full variable domain, with the rest looked up from reference TRBV5-1 and TRBJ1-2, is KAGVTQTPRYLIKTRGQQVTLSCSPISGHRSVSWYQQTPGQGLQFLFEYFSETQRNKGNFPGRFSGRQFSNSRSEMNVSTLELGDSALYLCASSLGPGPKLGGYTFGSGTRLTVV.

This clone showed up just a few times. The chain combines TRBV6-2 or TRBV6-3 with TRBJ1-5; D ambiguous. The CDR3 extends over 12 amino acids. Germline-derived CDR1 and CDR2 are MNHEY and SVGEGT. V gave up 5 bases and J gave up 4 bases, with 6 bases separating them. CDR3 loop: CASSDLNQPQHF. CDR3 sequence (DNA): TGTGCCAGCAGTGACTTAAATCAGCCCCAGCATTTT.

V and J are TRBV12-3 or TRBV12-4 and TRBJ2-7; no clear D gene. The CDR3 consists of 13 residues. Trimming cost V 2 bases and J 2 bases, with 7 bases left between them. CDR3 DNA: TGTGCCAGCAGTTTATCTGGAGCCTACGAGCAGTACTTC. It yields the protein CASSLSGAYEQYF.

This chain links TRBV25-1 with TRBJ1-1; D uncertain. The CDR3 has 12 amino acids. Trimming took 4 bases from V and 4 from J, leaving 7 bases between them. Germline V gene lookup returns CDR1 MGHDK and CDR2 SYGVNS. For the CDR3, the DNA is TGTGCCAGCAGTGTTCGAGCCACTGAAGCTTTCTTT. This translates into CASSVRATEAFF.

This clone is labeled as medium-sized (0.01 to 0.1%). V and J are TRBV6-5 and TRBJ1-2, with 10 bases that match TRBD1. This CDR3 has 13 amino acids. Germline CDR1 is MNHEY and CDR2 is SVGAGI. V was pared by 10 bases and J by 5 bases, with 7 bases of the junction left unmatched. The DNA of the CDR3 is TGTGCCACACAGGGGGACAGGGGTTATGGCTACACCTTC. Protein product: CATQGDRGYGYTF.

The chain recombines TRBV30 with TRBJ2-5, with 8 bases lining up with TRBD2. V lost 0 bases to trimming and J lost 2 bases; unmatched junction nucleotides: 5. The CDR3 spans 15 residues. The germline CDR1 and CDR2 sequences are GTSNPN and SVGIG (reference sequence). CDR3 region: CAWSVGSSGQETQYF. In DNA form, the CDR3 reads TGTGCCTGGAGTGTCGGGTCTAGCGGGCAAGAGACCCAGTACTTC. The entire variable domain, with the rest obtained from reference TRBV30 and TRBJ2-5, is as follows: SQTIHQWPATLVQPVGSPLSLECTVEGTSNPNLYWYRQAAGRGLQLLFYSVGIGQISSEVPQNLSASRPQDRQFILSSKKLLLSDSGFYLCAWSVGSSGQETQYFGPGTRLLVL.

This clone was seen a handful of times. The gene calls are TRBV5-1 and TRBJ2-3; D possibly corresponds to TRBD2 (5 bases). The germline V gene has CDR1 SGHRS and CDR2 YFSETQ. The CDR3 contains 12 residues. V was cut by 10 bases and J by 1 base, with 10 bases left in between. The CDR3 coding sequence is TGCGCCCCAATGAGGGGCACAGATACGCAGTATTTT. This gives the protein CAPMRGTDTQYF.

The chain is built from TRBV21-1 and TRBJ2-5; the table's D call, TRBD2, was not checked against the DNA. TRBV21-1 is reported as a pseudogene. CDR3 length: 14 amino acids. This chain's CDR3 is CASSKEGREETQYF. CDR3 bases: TGTGCCAGCAGCAAAGAGGGGAGGGAAGAGACCCAGTACTTC.

The chain employs TRBV19 and TRBJ1-1; D might be TRBD1 (6 bases). Trimming shortened V by 7 bases and J by 4 bases, and 25 bases separated the two germline ends. Germline values: CDR1 LNHDA, CDR2 SQIVND (reference sequence). There are 17 residues in the CDR3. The DNA of the CDR3 is TGTGCCAGTACCCCGCACTCCGGGGGCGTAAGTGGCACTGAAGCTTTCTTT. Translated: CASTPHSGGVSGTEAFF.

V gene TRBV6-5 combines with J gene TRBJ1-1, with 7 bases fitting TRBD1. V shed 6 bases, J shed 5 bases, and the junction held 12 bases outside the gene matches. The CDR3 length is 15 residues. The germline gives CDR1 MNHEY, CDR2 SVGAGI. The CDR3 sequence is CASSLSKTGWTEAFF. CDR3 bases: TGTGCCAGCAGCCTTTCGAAGACAGGGTGGACTGAAGCTTTCTTT.

The J gene is TRBJ2-7, the V gene TRBV11-2, with a tentative D call TRBD2 (6 bases). Trimming removed 4 bases at V and 7 bases at J, with 17 bases between. Germline CDR1 reads SGHAT; CDR2 reads FQNNGV. The CDR3 spans 14 residues. The CDR3 spells CASSSFDPSGEQYF. The DNA of the CDR3 is TGTGCCAGCAGCTCCTTCGACCCCAGCGGGGAGCAGTACTTC. Full variable domain (missing parts from reference TRBV11-2 and TRBJ2-7): EAGVAQSPRYKIIEKRQSVAFWCNPISGHATLYWYQQILGQGPKLLIQFQNNGVVDDSQLPKDRFSAERLKGVDSTLKIQPAKLEDSAVYLCASSSFDPSGEQYFGPGTRLTVT.

This chain connects TRBV6-6 to TRBJ2-5; possibly TRBD2 for D (6 bases). V dropped 4 bases and J dropped 5 bases, with 14 bases sitting between them. Germline CDR1 MNHNY, CDR2 SVGAGI (reference sequence). CDR3 length: 14 amino acids. The CDR3 loop is CASSLRGPRETQYF. The DNA for the CDR3 is TGTGCCAGCAGTTTGCGGGGCCCCAGGGAGACCCAGTACTTC.

This sequence joins TRBV20-1 and TRBJ1-2; tentatively, D is TRBD1 (6 bases). The ends were cut back, 3 bases at V and 3 bases at J, with 26 bases in the middle. CDR1 is DFQATT and CDR2 is SNEGSKA in the germline V gene (reference sequence). The CDR3 spans 18 residues. CDR3 protein: CSASNAQVEQGIDYGYTF. In DNA form, the CDR3 reads TGCAGTGCTAGTAACGCCCAAGTCGAACAGGGAATAGACTATGGCTACACCTTC.